This T cell receptor (beta chain) was observed in a study of blood T cells in healthy people across ages. General study points: Diversity estimated from one million T cells was considered an underestimate.

Donor samples were obtained from healthy Caucasian individuals from Russia, aged about 6 to 90. Next came a second PCR, run for about 7 to 12 cycles, which used a sample-barcoded 5' primer along with a J-beta primer mix. Every individual sample yielded 3 million or more paired-end reads (each containing CDR3). TCRdb analysed the 5' RACE reads with MiXCR anew, one entry per CDR3 protein. The sample carries under 2,000,000 distinct CDR3 sequences, less than 50% recorded once. Germline CDR1 SGHTA, CDR2 FQGNSA. The junction had 6 bases not matched to a gene; V was cut back by 6 bases and J by 2 bases. The CDR3 contains 16 residues. This clonotype has ten or more counts. Its specificity is unknown.

The receptor was derived from a woman aged 40 to 49 in good health. The specimen was blood. The chain employs TRBV7-2 and TRBJ2-5, with 13 bases identical to TRBD2. CDR3 region: CASSLGLAGAQETQYF. CDR3 DNA sequence: TGTGCCAGCAGTCTCGGACTAGCGGGGGCTCAAGAGACCCAGTACTTC.